The rows below give T cell receptor beta chains drawn from one sample of a study of T-cell reconstitution after alpha-beta-depleted transplantation in children. MiXCR was run by TCRdb on the PCR reads, yielding one entry per CDR3 protein. This table has about 200,000 distinct CDR3 sequences, approximately 14% appearing once. Sequencing used PBMCs from the stem cell graft donor, obtained from the stem cell graft. All receptors come from a human donor who donated a stem cell graft to a child with acute lymphoblastic leukemia. Each CDR3 is given with its conserved first and last residue. A D gene is named only where the DNA matches it firmly. Part of the rows lack a size; the others show once, few, many or a class for expanded clones.

j_call v_call clone_size d_call cdr3_aa cdr3_nt
TRBJ1-4 TRBV7-9 many - CASSTGPGSEKLFF TGTGCCAGCAGCACGGGCCCCGGGAGTGAAAAACTGTTTTTT
TRBJ2-5 TRBV5-1 many TRBD2 CASTEASGSGETQYF TGCGCCAGCACCGAGGCTAGCGGTAGCGGGGAGACCCAGTACTTC
TRBJ2-7 TRBV7-2 - - CASSHGIYEQYF TGTGCCAGCAGCCACGGGATTTACGAGCAGTACTTC
TRBJ2-7 TRBV3-1 - - CAFSSVYEQYF TGTGCCTTCAGTTCCGTCTACGAGCAGTACTTC
TRBJ1-2 TRBV5-1 many - CASSLGSSLTNYGYTF TGCGCCAGCAGCTTGGGAAGCAGTTTGACTAACTATGGCTACACCTTC
TRBJ1-1 TRBV5-1 few - CASSLLGRTEAFF TGCGCCAGCAGCTTGCTCGGTAGAACTGAAGCTTTCTTT
TRBJ1-5 TRBV20-1 many - CSASLTTRSNQPQHF TGCAGTGCTAGCCTAACGACAAGGAGCAATCAGCCCCAGCATTTT
TRBJ2-7 TRBV5-1 many TRBD2 CASSLGEAGGAYEQYF TGCGCCAGCAGCTTGGGCGAGGCGGGAGGCGCCTACGAGCAGTACTTC
TRBJ2-2 TRBV6-5 many - CASSLPGGELFF TGTGCCAGCAGTCTGCCAGGGGGGGAGCTGTTTTTT
TRBJ2-7 TRBV20-1 - TRBD2 CSARAPSGNSYEQYF TGCAGTGCTAGAGCCCCTAGCGGGAATTCCTACGAGCAGTACTTC
TRBJ2-5 TRBV3-1 - - CASSQDLQRETQYF TGTGCCAGCAGCCAAGATCTGCAGCGGGAGACCCAGTACTTC
TRBJ2-5 TRBV12-3/TRBV12-4 many TRBD2 CASRYSGSTETQYF TGTGCCAGCAGATATAGCGGGAGTACGGAGACCCAGTACTTC
TRBJ2-1 TRBV7-9 many TRBD2 CASSRIAGPYNEQFF TGTGCCAGCAGCCGGATAGCGGGGCCATACAATGAGCAGTTCTTC
TRBJ2-1 TRBV11-1 - TRBD2 CASRGTSGRNFYNEQFF TGTGCCAGCAGGGGGACTAGCGGGAGAAACTTCTACAATGAGCAGTTCTTC
TRBJ1-1 TRBV11-2 few - CASSLDWKNTEAFF TGTGCCAGCAGCTTAGATTGGAAGAACACTGAAGCTTTCTTT
TRBJ2-2 TRBV20-1 many - CSAYKGSGELFF TGCAGTGCTTATAAGGGGTCCGGGGAGCTGTTTTTT
TRBJ1-1 TRBV7-2 many - CASSPGPGGTEAFF TGTGCCAGCAGCCCCGGGCCGGGGGGGACTGAAGCTTTCTTT
TRBJ1-1 TRBV12-3/TRBV12-4 many - CASSLAAEAFF TGTGCCAGCAGTTTAGCGGCAGAAGCTTTCTTT
TRBJ1-2 TRBV5-1 many TRBD1 CASSLDREDGYTF TGCGCCAGCAGCCTCGACAGGGAGGATGGCTACACCTTC
TRBJ1-2 TRBV20-1 many - CSGGGNYGYTF TGCAGTGGAGGGGGGAACTATGGCTACACCTTC
TRBJ2-1 TRBV30 few - CAWSVQGGNEQFF TGTGCCTGGAGTGTACAGGGGGGGAATGAGCAGTTCTTC
TRBJ1-6 TRBV20-1 many - CSARAFPGEVNSPLHF TGCAGTGCTAGAGCCTTCCCGGGGGAGGTTAATTCACCCCTCCACTTT
TRBJ2-4 TRBV5-4 - - CASRGWGPKNIQYF TGTGCCAGCAGGGGTTGGGGGCCCAAAAACATTCAGTACTTC
TRBJ2-7 TRBV11-2 many - CASSSSWVRSYEQYF TGTGCCAGCAGCTCTTCCTGGGTGCGGTCCTACGAGCAGTACTTC
TRBJ2-2 TRBV12-3/TRBV12-4 many TRBD2 CASSSRTSGSEELFF TGTGCCAGCAGTTCCCGGACTAGCGGGAGTGAGGAGCTGTTTTTT
TRBJ2-7 TRBV12-3/TRBV12-4 many - CASRTSGTDDYEQYF TGTGCCAGCAGGACCTCCGGGACCGATGACTACGAGCAGTACTTC
TRBJ2-1 TRBV2 - - CASSAPESSYNEQFF TGTGCCAGCAGCGCGCCGGAAAGCTCCTACAATGAGCAGTTCTTC
TRBJ1-2 TRBV29-1 few - CSVLGQSYGYTF TGCAGCGTACTAGGACAGAGCTATGGCTACACCTTC
TRBJ2-1 TRBV12-5 many TRBD2 CASGLAPTSGGPITQFF TGTGCTAGTGGCCTGGCCCCTACTAGCGGGGGGCCTATTACGCAGTTCTTC
TRBJ2-1 TRBV7-8 many - CASSLWGRGVLYNEQFF TGTGCCAGCAGCTTATGGGGGCGGGGCGTACTCTACAATGAGCAGTTCTTC
TRBJ2-7 TRBV4-1 many - CASSQSQGYGDGEQYF TGCGCCAGCAGCCAGTCGCAGGGGTATGGAGATGGGGAGCAGTACTTC
TRBJ2-5 TRBV20-1 many - CSARAPKQAEVPQYF TGCAGTGCTAGGGCCCCTAAGCAGGCTGAGGTACCCCAGTACTTC
TRBJ1-1 TRBV12-3/TRBV12-4 many - CASSSLQGNTEAFF TGTGCCAGCAGTTCTTTACAGGGTAACACTGAAGCTTTCTTT
TRBJ1-1 TRBV5-4 once - CASSHDRSNTEAFF TGTGCCAGCAGCCACGACAGGTCGAACACTGAAGCTTTCTTT
TRBJ1-6 TRBV12-3/TRBV12-4 many - CASGNGPRALHF TGTGCCAGCGGGAATGGACCCCGGGCCCTCCACTTT
TRBJ1-4 TRBV7-9 many TRBD1 CASSPRTGAATNEKLFF TGTGCCAGCAGCCCCAGGACAGGGGCCGCAACTAATGAAAAACTGTTTTTT